The clone carrying this T cell receptor (beta chain) has only a few counts. What it recognizes is unknown. The length of the CDR3 is 14 residues. The germline V and J ends were trimmed by 2 bases and 2 bases, with 11 bases remaining between them. Per the germline V gene, CDR1 is SQVTM and CDR2 is ANQGSEA. What was sequenced were expressed TCRB transcripts, since all of the isolated RNA had been reverse transcribed. Assay: immunoSEQ multiplex PCR; the TCRdb copy retains only in-frame clones and omits some. In the table there are roughly 500,000 clones, roughly 30% of which are singletons. This sample is part of a study of beta chain features in type 1 diabetes. Study-level findings and limits: Any HLA-type effect on TCRB rearrangement remained unresolved here. Insertions were fewer and deletions more numerous at VDJ junctions in type 1 diabetes patients.

The chain couples TRBV29-1 to TRBJ2-3; D remains ambiguous. The specimen was naive CD4+ T cells from blood. The clonotype was recovered from a man aged 18 to 29 in good health. The CDR3, as DNA: TGCAGCGTTGAACCTGGTATGCCCACAGATACGCAGTATTTT. Translated, it gives CSVEPGMPTDTQYF.